A single sample gave rise to the 8 T cell receptor beta chains below, sequenced in a study of technical replicates of blood from a handful of donors. TCRdb's table, derived via immunoSEQ multiplex PCR, lists solely in-frame clones and lacks some. The profile shows approximately 88,000 clones, roughly 96% of them singletons. Sequences were obtained from T cells isolated from PBMCs. The receptor set was obtained from a human donor in good health.

The chain is built from TRBV7-6 and TRBJ2-7, with 8 bases fitting TRBD1. The CDR3 length is 14 residues. CDR1 is SGHVS and CDR2 is FNYEAQ in the germline V gene. Trimming took 1 base from V and 3 from J; bases not matched to a gene: 2. The CDR3 protein is CASSLVGQDYEQYF. CDR3 nucleotide sequence: TGTGCCAGCAGCTTAGTGGGACAGGACTACGAGCAGTACTTC.

V and J are TRBV4-1 and TRBJ1-5; the D is unclear. The CDR3 extends over 16 amino acids. Germline loops: CDR1 MGHRA, CDR2 YSYEKL. Trimming took 4 bases from V and 4 from J, leaving 17 bases between them. CDR3 DNA sequence: TGCGCCAGCAGCCCCCGGGATACCCTAAATAATCAGCCCCAGCATTTT. Translation gives CASSPRDTLNNQPQHF.

The chain employs TRBV12-5 and TRBJ2-4; weak D call: TRBD2 (5 bases). Germline V gene data show CDR1 as LGHNT and CDR2 as FRNRAP. The V and J ends lost 7 bases and 9 bases respectively, with 13 bases between them. This CDR3 is 12 amino acids long. CDR3 DNA: TGTGCTAGTGCCTACGGGGTTGGCATTCAGTACTTC. Translating gives CASAYGVGIQYF.

This sequence joins TRBV30 and TRBJ1-5; D is unclear. V was trimmed by 1 base and J by 5 bases, leaving 9 bases between them. The CDR3 contains 13 residues. The germline V gene encodes CDR1 GTSNPN and CDR2 SVGIG (reference sequence). CDR3: CAWSGNRDQPQHF. The DNA for the CDR3 is TGTGCCTGGAGTGGAAATAGAGATCAGCCCCAGCATTTT.

The chain employs TRBV5-5 and TRBJ1-4; 8 bases match TRBD1. V was pared by 3 bases and J by 6 bases, with 16 bases of the junction left unmatched. The CDR3 covers 18 residues. CDR1 SGHKS and CDR2 YYEKEE come from the germline V gene (reference sequence). CDR3 region: CASSWRTGTPRRDEKLFF. The CDR3 DNA reads TGTGCCAGCAGCTGGAGGACAGGGACTCCGCGTAGGGATGAAAAACTGTTTTTT.

The chain employs TRBV4-2 and TRBJ1-4; no clear D. CDR1 and CDR2 from the germline V gene are LGHNA and YNFKEQ. The CDR3 has 16 residues. V was cut by 0 bases and J by 7 bases, with 15 bases left in between. CDR3 coding DNA: TGTGCCAGCAGCCAAGATCCTAGGGAGTTGGGTGAAAAACTGTTTTTT. This gives the protein CASSQDPRELGEKLFF.

The V call is TRBV28, the J call TRBJ1-5; 10 bases fit TRBD1. The V gene's germline CDR1 is MDHEN and CDR2 SYDVKM. V lost 4 bases and J lost 4; bases outside the gene matches: 4. The CDR3 consists of 15 residues. CDR3 protein: CASSYRTGGNQPQHF. The CDR3, as DNA: TGTGCCAGCAGTTACCGGACAGGGGGTAATCAGCCCCAGCATTTT.

The rearrangement joins TRBV4-3 to TRBJ2-1; 14 positions agree with TRBD2. Germline trimming cut 0 bases from V and 10 bases from J; bases unmatched to any gene: 5. The germline CDR1 and CDR2 sequences are LGHNA and YSLEER. This CDR3 region has 16 residues. CDR3 nucleotides: TGCGCCAGCAGCCAAGACGGACTAGCGGGAGGAGGAGAGCAGTTCTTC. Protein: CASSQDGLAGGGEQFF.